Sequencing of this T cell receptor beta chain was carried out in a study of T cells in Graves' hyperthyroidism and ophthalmopathy. There were TCR beta CDR3 regions amplified from RNA transcripts. HTBI primers were employed in a first-round RT-PCR of the TCR CDR3. Via MiXCR, TCRdb re-called the multiplex PCR reads, giving one row per CDR3 protein. The data show roughly 510,000 distinct CDR3 sequences, with approximately 48% seen just once and 35% to 50% held by the top ten. General observations from the study: Blood also held most thyroid clonotypes expanded beyond 0.001.

Thyroid ultrasound and orbital computed tomography, with clinical symptoms and serum thyroxine and TRAb, informed diagnoses. This clonotype was recorded at least ten times. Antigen specificity is unknown. Germline V gene data show CDR1 as LGHNA and CDR2 as YSLEER. The length of the CDR3 is 14 residues. Trimming shortened V by 0 bases and J by 5 bases, and 8 bases separated the two germline ends. The TCR was taken from an adult woman with Graves' disease, either hyperthyroidism or ophthalmopathy (not recorded which). The V gene is TRBV4-3, the J gene TRBJ1-5; D ambiguous. Sequencing was done on a sample of peripheral blood or thyroid tissue (not recorded which). Here the CDR3 DNA reads TGCGCCAGCAGCCAAGATAGAGGCGATCAGCCCCAGCATTTT. Protein: CASSQDRGDQPQHF.